Shown below are 28 T cell receptor beta chains from a single sample sequenced in a study of PD-1 blockade in classical Hodgkin lymphoma. Only in-frame clones appear in the TCRdb table, and some are missing; sequencing was by immunoSEQ multiplex PCR. The table lists around 42,000 clones, about 72% of them singletons. Brentuximab vedotin exposure varied among the patients, all of whom had relapsed after autologous stem cell transplantation. Specimen: peripheral blood mononuclear cells (PBMCs), collected at baseline. Receptors originate from a human donor with classical Hodgkin lymphoma.

The chain couples TRBV9 to TRBJ1-2; the D gene is possibly TRBD1 (6 bases). The V gene's germline CDR1 is SGDLS and CDR2 YYNGEE. Trimming took off 3 bases at V and 3 bases at J, with 12 bases between the two ends. The CDR3 is 14 residues long. The CDR3 sequence is CASSATGGDYGYTF. The CDR3 DNA sequence: TGTGCCAGCAGCGCTACGGGGGGCGACTATGGCTACACCTTC.

V usage is TRBV27 and J usage is TRBJ1-1; D not resolved. Germline-derived CDR1 and CDR2 are MNHEY and SMNVEV (reference sequence). There are 11 residues in the CDR3. V lost 5 bases and J 2 bases, leaving 3 bases between the germline ends. CDR3 in amino acids: CASSKNTEAFF. In nucleotides, the CDR3 is TGTGCCAGCAGTAAAAACACTGAAGCTTTCTTT.

The chain has TRBV6-8 and TRBJ2-4; D ambiguous. The CDR3 extends over 9 amino acids. The V gene's germline CDR1 is MNHGY and CDR2 SAAAGT. V lost 5 bases, J lost 11 bases, and 4 bases lay in between. The CDR3 spells CASSQVQYF. For the CDR3, the DNA is TGTGCCAGCAGTCAAGTTCAGTACTTC.

This chain uses TRBV27 with TRBJ1-1; maybe TRBD1 (6 bases). This CDR3 is 16 amino acids long. Germline CDR1 and CDR2: MNHEY and SMNVEV (reference sequence). Trimming took off 6 bases at V and 1 base at J, with 18 bases between the two ends. The CDR3 region has the DNA TGTGCCAGCAGCCCCCCACCGACAGGCGGGAACACTGAAGCTTTCTTT. Translating it yields CASSPPPTGGNTEAFF.

The V call is TRBV7-6, the J call TRBJ2-1, with TRBD1 matching over 7 bases. Germline lookup yields CDR1 SGHVS and CDR2 FNYEAQ. Trimming removed 2 bases from V and 3 bases from J; junction bases left unmatched: 13. CDR3 length: 18 amino acids. The CDR3 region is CASSLFQATGNGYNEQFF. Here the CDR3 DNA reads TGTGCCAGCAGCTTATTTCAGGCGACAGGGAATGGCTACAATGAGCAGTTCTTC.

V gene TRBV6-1 combines with J gene TRBJ2-2, with D possibly TRBD2 on 6 matching bases. V was pared by 10 bases and J by 0 bases, with 12 bases between. CDR1 is MNHNS and CDR2 is SASEGT in the germline V gene. The CDR3 length is 14 residues. The CDR3 DNA follows: TGTGCCACCCCGCGGGGCCCGAACACCGGGGAGCTGTTTTTT. Protein: CATPRGPNTGELFF.

The chain links TRBV4-3 to TRBJ1-3, with TRBD1 as a possible D gene (5 bases). Germline V gene sequence: CDR1 LGHNA, CDR2 YSLEER. The V and J ends lost 0 bases and 1 base respectively, with 7 bases between them. The CDR3 contains 15 residues. The CDR3 region is CASSQDRASGNTIYF. The CDR3 region has the DNA TGCGCCAGCAGCCAAGACAGGGCTTCTGGAAACACCATATATTTT.

The V gene is TRBV30, the J gene TRBJ1-1; TRBD1 matches 7 bases. Losses at the gene ends were 4 bases for V and 3 bases for J; bases not matched to a gene: 2. This CDR3 is built from 12 residues. Germline values: CDR1 GTSNPN, CDR2 SVGIG (reference sequence). Written as DNA, the CDR3 is TGTGCCTGGATAGACAGGGACACTGAAGCTTTCTTT. Encoded protein: CAWIDRDTEAFF.

This clone was counted between two and nine times. V and J are TRBV6-4 and TRBJ1-2; D not certain. V was pared by 0 bases and J by 8 bases, with 13 bases between. This CDR3 spans 14 amino acids. Germline V gene lookup returns CDR1 MRHNA and CDR2 SNTAGT. The CDR3: CASSDSGTLGGYTF. DNA of the CDR3: TGTGCCAGCAGTGACTCTGGTACCCTCGGCGGCTACACCTTC.

The V and J genes are TRBV9 and TRBJ1-1, with D uncertain. CDR1 and CDR2 from the germline V gene are SGDLS and YYNGEE. Trimming took 0 bases from V and 1 from J, leaving 10 bases between them. There are 15 residues in the CDR3. The chain's CDR3 is CASSVGSEPNTEAFF. As DNA, the CDR3 is TGTGCCAGCAGCGTAGGGTCAGAGCCGAACACTGAAGCTTTCTTT.

J is TRBJ1-1 and V is TRBV6-5; no clear D. Germline assignment: CDR1 MNHEY and CDR2 SVGAGI. Deletions cut 4 bases from V and 1 base from J, with 7 bases between. The CDR3 loop spans 13 amino acids. As DNA, the CDR3 is TGTGCCAGCAGTTTTTCGTGGAACACTGAAGCTTTCTTT. Its protein product is CASSFSWNTEAFF.

V and J are TRBV7-6 and TRBJ1-2, with D maybe TRBD1 (5 bases). V was clipped by 0 bases and J by 6 bases, with 14 bases between them. Germline CDR1 SGHVS, CDR2 FNYEAQ. The CDR3 is made up of 15 amino acids. The CDR3 loop is CASSLARGGVNGYTF. The DNA of the CDR3 is TGTGCCAGCAGCTTAGCGAGGGGAGGAGTAAATGGCTACACCTTC.

This chain connects TRBV10-1 to TRBJ2-6; D may be TRBD1 (6 bases). The CDR3 extends over 14 amino acids. The V gene lost 7 bases and the J gene lost 4 bases, with 11 bases spanning the gap. Per germline, CDR1 WNHNN and CDR2 SYGVQD (reference sequence). CDR3 nucleotide sequence: TGCGCCAGCACGGACAGCTTCGGGGCCAACGTCCTGACTTTC. It encodes CASTDSFGANVLTF.

The chain joins TRBV7-9 to TRBJ1-2; 8 bases are a match to TRBD1. Germline V lookup: CDR1 SEHNR, CDR2 FQNEAQ (reference sequence). The V and J ends lost 7 bases and 5 bases, in that order; junction bases with no gene match: 18. CDR3 length: 17 amino acids. For the CDR3, the DNA is TGTGCCAGCACCATTCCCCCTATCCGGGACAGGCCTTATGGCTACACCTTC. Its translation: CASTIPPIRDRPYGYTF. The full variable domain, in which reference TRBV7-9 and TRBJ1-2 provide the parts outside the CDR3, is DTGVSQNPRHKITKRGQNVTFRCDPISEHNRLYWYRQTLGQGPEFLTYFQNEAQLEKSRLLSDRFSAERPKGSFSTLEIQRTEQGDSAMYLCASTIPPIRDRPYGYTFGSGTRLTVV.

V is TRBV5-1 and J is TRBJ2-3, with 7 bases matching TRBD2. This CDR3 region has 14 residues. With V trimmed by 4 bases and J by 1 base, 3 bases remained unmatched. Per the germline V gene, CDR1 is SGHRS and CDR2 is YFSETQ. The CDR3 reads CASSGGDRTDTQYF. The CDR3, as DNA: TGCGCCAGCAGCGGGGGGGACCGCACAGATACGCAGTATTTT.

The rearrangement uses TRBV7-9 and TRBJ2-7; tentatively, D is TRBD1 (5 bases). CDR1 SEHNR and CDR2 FQNEAQ come from the germline V gene (reference sequence). The CDR3 spans 15 residues. V was shortened by 2 bases and J by 2 bases, with 13 bases between the two germline ends. CDR3 protein: CASSLPAGRAYEQYF. In nucleotides, the CDR3 is TGTGCCAGCAGCTTACCGGCAGGGCGAGCCTACGAGCAGTACTTC.

V and J are TRBV6-1 and TRBJ2-7; TRBD2 is a possible D gene (6 bases). CDR3 length: 14 residues. Germline CDR1 reads MNHNS; CDR2 reads SASEGT. V was shortened by 8 bases and J by 3 bases, with 17 bases between the two germline ends. In nucleotides, the CDR3 is TGTGCCAGCGGTACTTGGACGGGGGACTACGAGCAGTACTTC. Amino acid sequence: CASGTWTGDYEQYF.

This rearrangement joins TRBV9 to TRBJ1-1; D remains ambiguous. Germline loops: CDR1 SGDLS, CDR2 YYNGEE. The CDR3 sequence is 14 residues long. The ends were cut back, 0 bases at V and 0 bases at J, with 6 bases in the middle. CDR3 nucleotides: TGTGCCAGCAGCGTAGGTCATTTGAACACTGAAGCTTTCTTT. It encodes CASSVGHLNTEAFF.

The chain links TRBV19 to TRBJ2-6; D call uncertain. Germline CDR1 and CDR2: LNHDA and SQIVND (reference sequence). CDR3 length equals 15 residues. Between the trimmed V and J ends, which lost 4 bases and 1 base, there was a span of 8 bases. CDR3 nucleotides: TGTGCCAGTAGTACTCCCAGATCTGGGGCCAACGTCCTGACTTTC. Translation gives CASSTPRSGANVLTF.

The rearrangement uses TRBV6-4 and TRBJ2-2; 14 bases map to TRBD2. This CDR3 spans 18 amino acids. Per germline, CDR1 MRHNA and CDR2 SNTAGT. J was trimmed by 5 bases and V by 5 bases; bases with no gene match: 10. The CDR3 sequence is CASSITGLAGGITGELFF. The DNA for the CDR3 is TGTGCCAGCAGTATTACTGGACTAGCGGGAGGAATAACCGGGGAGCTGTTTTTT.

The V call is TRBV7-9, the J call TRBJ2-2; 9 positions agree with TRBD1. In germline, CDR1 is SEHNR, CDR2 FQNEAQ (reference sequence). This CDR3 spans 16 amino acids. V shed 5 bases, J shed 6 bases, and the junction held 10 bases outside the gene matches. CDR3 sequence reads: CASSPGQGLIAGELFF. CDR3 DNA: TGTGCCAGCAGCCCTGGACAGGGGTTGATTGCCGGGGAGCTGTTTTTT.

The CDR3 sequence: CASSETSGQETTIYF. The DNA for the CDR3 is TGTGCCAGCAGCGAGACCTCGGGACAGGAAACGACCATATATTTT. The chain uses TRBV9 and TRBJ1-3, with 8 bases lining up with TRBD1. This CDR3 has 15 amino acids. Trimming took 3 bases from V and 10 from J; bases not matched to a gene: 12. From germline, CDR1 is SGDLS and CDR2 YYNGEE.

This clone appeared a few times. The J gene is TRBJ1-3, the V gene TRBV2; a weak D match, TRBD1 (5 bases). CDR3 length: 16 amino acids. CDR1 and CDR2 (germline): SNHLY, FYNNEI. V dropped 1 base and J dropped 3 bases, with 13 bases sitting between them. The CDR3 here is CASSEVAAGLGNTIYF. The DNA of the CDR3 is TGTGCCAGCAGTGAAGTAGCCGCGGGGCTTGGAAACACCATATATTTT. Variable domain in full (rest from reference TRBV2 and TRBJ1-3): EPEVTQTPSHQVTQMGQEVILRCVPISNHLYFYWYRQILGQKVEFLVSFYNNEISEKSEIFDDQFSVERPDGSNFTLKIRSTKLEDSAMYFCASSEVAAGLGNTIYFGEGSWLTVV.

The chain employs TRBV4-3 and TRBJ2-7; D is tentatively TRBD1 or TRBD2 (5 bases each). The V gene's germline CDR1 is LGHNA and CDR2 YSLEER. The CDR3 runs 15 residues. Trimming took 2 bases from V and 2 from J, leaving 13 bases between them. CDR3 protein: CASSQKYPGPYEQYF. The CDR3 region has the DNA TGCGCCAGCAGCCAAAAATATCCGGGGCCCTACGAGCAGTACTTC.

The chain uses TRBV5-1 and TRBJ1-1; the D is unclear. The V end was cut by 0 bases, the J end by 7 bases, with 10 bases between. Germline V gives CDR1 SGHRS, CDR2 YFSETQ. This CDR3 spans 13 amino acids. The DNA of the CDR3 is TGCGCCAGCAGCTTGGTTGGCGACATTGAAGCTTTCTTT. Translated, it gives CASSLVGDIEAFF.

The table lists this clone with a count of one. V gene TRBV18 combines with J gene TRBJ2-5, with 9 bases matching TRBD1. CDR1 and CDR2 (germline): KGHSH, LQKENI. This CDR3 has 16 residues. Trimming at V came to 3 bases and at J to 5 bases, leaving 10 bases not matched to a gene. The CDR3: CASSPSYRDRDETQYF. CDR3 bases: TGTGCCAGCTCACCTTCTTACCGGGACAGGGATGAGACCCAGTACTTC.

V gene TRBV7-9 combines with J gene TRBJ2-7, with D unresolved. There are 12 residues in the CDR3. Trimming took 4 bases from V and 3 from J, leaving 7 bases between them. Germline lookup yields CDR1 SEHNR and CDR2 FQNEAQ (reference sequence). The CDR3 DNA reads as TGTGCCAGCAGCTATGATAGCTACGAGCAGTACTTC. This sequence encodes CASSYDSYEQYF.

The chain couples TRBV5-6 to TRBJ1-1; D might be TRBD1 (6 bases). Trimming cost V 5 bases and J 0 bases, with 17 bases left between them. This CDR3 is built from 16 residues. Germline-derived CDR1 and CDR2 are SGHDT and YYEEEE. CDR3 DNA sequence: TGTGCCAGCAGTTCTCCCTACAGGGCGATGAACACTGAAGCTTTCTTT. It specifies CASSSPYRAMNTEAFF.